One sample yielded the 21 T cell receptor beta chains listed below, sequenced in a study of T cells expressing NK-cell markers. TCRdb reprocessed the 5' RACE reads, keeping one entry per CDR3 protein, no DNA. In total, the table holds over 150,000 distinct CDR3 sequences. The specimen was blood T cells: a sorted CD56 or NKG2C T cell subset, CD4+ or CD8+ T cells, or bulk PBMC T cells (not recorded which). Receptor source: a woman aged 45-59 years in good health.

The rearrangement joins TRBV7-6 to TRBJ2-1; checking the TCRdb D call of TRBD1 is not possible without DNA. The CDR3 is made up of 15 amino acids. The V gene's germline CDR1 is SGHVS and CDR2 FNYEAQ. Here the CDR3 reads CASSPTRARYNEQFF.

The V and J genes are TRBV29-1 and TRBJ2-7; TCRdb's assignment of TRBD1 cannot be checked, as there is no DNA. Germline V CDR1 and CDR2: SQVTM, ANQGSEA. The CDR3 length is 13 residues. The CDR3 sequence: CSAGRGRDIEQYF.

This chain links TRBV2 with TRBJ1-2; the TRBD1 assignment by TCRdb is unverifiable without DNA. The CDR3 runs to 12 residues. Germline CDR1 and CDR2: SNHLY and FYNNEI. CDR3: CAADRGVYGYTF.

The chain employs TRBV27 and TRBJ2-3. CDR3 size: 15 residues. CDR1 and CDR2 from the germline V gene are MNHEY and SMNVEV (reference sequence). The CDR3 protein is CASSLSGAITDTQYF.

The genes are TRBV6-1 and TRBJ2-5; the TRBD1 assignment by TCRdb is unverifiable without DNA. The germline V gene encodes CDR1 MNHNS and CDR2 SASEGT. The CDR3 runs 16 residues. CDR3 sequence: CASSDIEQGATETQYF.

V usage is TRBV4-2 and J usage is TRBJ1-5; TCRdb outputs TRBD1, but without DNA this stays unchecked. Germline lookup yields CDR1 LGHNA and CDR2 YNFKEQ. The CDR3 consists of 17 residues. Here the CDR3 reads CASSQDSETASNQPQHF.

The CDR3 here is CASSGQGAVGAFF. This chain links TRBV13 with TRBJ1-1; the TCRdb D gene call, TRBD1, has no DNA to confirm it. There are 13 residues in the CDR3. Germline CDR1 PRHDT, CDR2 FYEKMQ (reference sequence).

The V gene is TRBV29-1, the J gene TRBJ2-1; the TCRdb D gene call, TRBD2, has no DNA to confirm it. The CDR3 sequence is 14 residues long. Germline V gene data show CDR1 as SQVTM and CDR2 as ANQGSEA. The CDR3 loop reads CSVPIPTLRDEQFF.

This CDR3 reads CASSLGPSGSLGELFF. The chain couples TRBV7-2 to TRBJ2-2; TCRdb picks TRBD2, but there is no DNA to check that call. CDR3 length equals 16 residues. Germline V gene data show CDR1 as SGHTA and CDR2 as FQGNSA.

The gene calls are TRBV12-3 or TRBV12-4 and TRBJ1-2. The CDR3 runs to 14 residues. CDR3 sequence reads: CASRARGGGYGYTF.

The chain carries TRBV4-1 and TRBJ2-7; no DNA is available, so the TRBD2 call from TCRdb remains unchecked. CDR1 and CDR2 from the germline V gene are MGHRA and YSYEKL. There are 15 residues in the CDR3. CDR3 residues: CASSPSISGSYEQYF.

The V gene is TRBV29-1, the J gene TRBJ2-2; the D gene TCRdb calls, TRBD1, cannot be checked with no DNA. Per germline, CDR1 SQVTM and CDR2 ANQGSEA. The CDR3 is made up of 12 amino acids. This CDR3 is CSVALGAGELFF.

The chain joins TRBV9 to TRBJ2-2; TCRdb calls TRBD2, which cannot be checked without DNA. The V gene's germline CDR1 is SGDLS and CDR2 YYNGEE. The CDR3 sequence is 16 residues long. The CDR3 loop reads CASSGGTSGITGELFF.

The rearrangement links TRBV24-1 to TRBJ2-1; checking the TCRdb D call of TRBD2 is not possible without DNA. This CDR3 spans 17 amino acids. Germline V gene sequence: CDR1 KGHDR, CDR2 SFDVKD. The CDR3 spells CATSGGLAGGLTNEQFF.

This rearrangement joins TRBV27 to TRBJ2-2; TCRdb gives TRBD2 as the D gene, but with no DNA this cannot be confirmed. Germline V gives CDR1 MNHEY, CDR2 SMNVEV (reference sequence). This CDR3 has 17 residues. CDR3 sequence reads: CASSPFSGIVKGGELFF.

The chain's CDR3 is CASSQVWDRDNEQFF. The chain joins TRBV14 to TRBJ2-1; absent DNA, TCRdb's TRBD1 call cannot be checked. CDR3 length: 15 residues. From germline, CDR1 is SGHDN and CDR2 FVKESK.

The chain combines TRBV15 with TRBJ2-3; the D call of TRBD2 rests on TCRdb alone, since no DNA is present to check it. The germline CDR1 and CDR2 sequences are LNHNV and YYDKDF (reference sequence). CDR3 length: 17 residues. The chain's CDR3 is CATSRPISGTGTDTQYF.

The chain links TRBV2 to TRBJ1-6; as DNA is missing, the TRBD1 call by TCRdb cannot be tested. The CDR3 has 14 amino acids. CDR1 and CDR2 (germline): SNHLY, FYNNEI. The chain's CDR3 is CASSDSGENSPLHF.

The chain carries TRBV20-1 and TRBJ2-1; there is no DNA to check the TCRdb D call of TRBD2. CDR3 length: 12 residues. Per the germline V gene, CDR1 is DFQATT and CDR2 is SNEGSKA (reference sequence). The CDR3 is CSASGLSGEQFF.

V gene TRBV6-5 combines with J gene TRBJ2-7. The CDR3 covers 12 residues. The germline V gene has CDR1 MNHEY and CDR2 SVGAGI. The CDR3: CASSSASYEQYF.

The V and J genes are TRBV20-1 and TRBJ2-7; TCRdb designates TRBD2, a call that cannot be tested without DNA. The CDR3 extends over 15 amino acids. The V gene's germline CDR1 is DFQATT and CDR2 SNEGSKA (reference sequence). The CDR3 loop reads CSARSEEVSAYEQYF.